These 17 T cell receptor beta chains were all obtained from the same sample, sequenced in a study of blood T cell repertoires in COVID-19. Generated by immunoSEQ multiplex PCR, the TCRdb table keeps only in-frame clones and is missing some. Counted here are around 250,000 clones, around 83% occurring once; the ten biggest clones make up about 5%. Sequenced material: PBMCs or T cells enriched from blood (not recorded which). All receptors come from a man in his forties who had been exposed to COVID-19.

CDR3 coding DNA: TGCGCCACCGACAGGGGGACCGGCGAGCAGTACTTC. Its translation is CATDRGTGEQYF. This chain links TRBV10-2 with TRBJ2-7; 9 nucleotides line up with TRBD1. The J segment lost 6 bases and the V segment lost 10 bases, leaving 7 bases of the junction unmatched. The CDR3 loop spans 12 amino acids. From germline, CDR1 is WSHSY and CDR2 SAAADI.

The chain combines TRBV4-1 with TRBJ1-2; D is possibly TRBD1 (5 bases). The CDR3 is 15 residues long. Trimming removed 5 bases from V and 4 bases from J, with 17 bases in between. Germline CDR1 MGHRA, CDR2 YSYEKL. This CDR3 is CASSERDDRSYGYTF. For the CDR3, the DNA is TGCGCCAGCAGCGAGAGAGACGACAGATCCTATGGCTACACCTTC.

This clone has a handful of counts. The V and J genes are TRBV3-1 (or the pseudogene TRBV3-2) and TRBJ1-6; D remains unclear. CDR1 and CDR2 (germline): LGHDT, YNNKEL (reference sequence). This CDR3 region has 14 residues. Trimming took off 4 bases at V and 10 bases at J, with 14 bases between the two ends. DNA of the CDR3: TGTGCCAGCAGCCTCGAAATCTTGGGCTCACCCCTCCACTTT. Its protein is CASSLEILGSPLHF.

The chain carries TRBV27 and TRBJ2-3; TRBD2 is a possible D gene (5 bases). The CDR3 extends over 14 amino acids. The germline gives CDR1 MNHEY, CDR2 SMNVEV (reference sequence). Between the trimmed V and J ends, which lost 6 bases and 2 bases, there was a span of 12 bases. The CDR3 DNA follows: TGTGCCAGCAGGGCGTGGACTGACACAGATACGCAGTATTTT. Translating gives CASRAWTDTDTQYF.

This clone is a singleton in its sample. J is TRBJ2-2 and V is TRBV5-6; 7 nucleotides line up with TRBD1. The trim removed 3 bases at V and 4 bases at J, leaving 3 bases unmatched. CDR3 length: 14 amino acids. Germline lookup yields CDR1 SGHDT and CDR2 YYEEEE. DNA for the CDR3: TGTGCCAGCAGCTCCGGGACAGTCACCGGGGAGCTGTTTTTT. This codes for CASSSGTVTGELFF. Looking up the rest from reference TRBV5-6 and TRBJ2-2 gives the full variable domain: DAGVTQSPTHLIKTRGQQVTLRCSPKSGHDTVSWYQQALGQGPQFIFQYYEEEERQRGNFPDRFSGHQFPNYSSELNVNALLLGDSALYLCASSSGTVTGELFFGEGSRLTVL.

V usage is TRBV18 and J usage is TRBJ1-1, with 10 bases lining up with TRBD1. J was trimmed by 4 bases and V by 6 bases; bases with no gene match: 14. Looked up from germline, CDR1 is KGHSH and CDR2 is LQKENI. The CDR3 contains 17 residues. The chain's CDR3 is CASSRLASGQGSTEAFF. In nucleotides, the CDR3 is TGTGCCAGCTCGCGCCTCGCGTCGGGACAGGGGTCCACTGAAGCTTTCTTT.

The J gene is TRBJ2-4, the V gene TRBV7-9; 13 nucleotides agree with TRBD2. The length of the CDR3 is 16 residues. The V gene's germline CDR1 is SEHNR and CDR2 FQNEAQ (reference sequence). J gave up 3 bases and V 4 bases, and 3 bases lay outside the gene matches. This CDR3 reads CASSSLAGGGKNIQYF. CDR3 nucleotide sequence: TGTGCCAGCAGCTCACTAGCGGGAGGGGGCAAAAACATTCAGTACTTC.

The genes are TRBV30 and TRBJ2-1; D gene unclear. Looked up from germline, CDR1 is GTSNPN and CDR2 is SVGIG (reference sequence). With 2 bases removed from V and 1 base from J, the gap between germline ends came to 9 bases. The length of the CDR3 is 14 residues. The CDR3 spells CAWSSESSYNEQFF. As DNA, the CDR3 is TGTGCCTGGAGTTCCGAGTCATCCTACAATGAGCAGTTCTTC.

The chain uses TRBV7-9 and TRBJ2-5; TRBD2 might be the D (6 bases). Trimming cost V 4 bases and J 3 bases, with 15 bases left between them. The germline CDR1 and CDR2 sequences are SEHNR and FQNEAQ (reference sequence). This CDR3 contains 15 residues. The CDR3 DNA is TGTGCCAGCAGCTCCTTGGGCGGGGATAAAGAGACCCAGTACTTC. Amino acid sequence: CASSSLGGDKETQYF.

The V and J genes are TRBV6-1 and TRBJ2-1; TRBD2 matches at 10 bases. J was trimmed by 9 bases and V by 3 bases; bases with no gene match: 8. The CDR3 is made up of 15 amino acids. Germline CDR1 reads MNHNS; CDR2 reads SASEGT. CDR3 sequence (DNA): TGTGCCAGCAGTGACCGGCTAGCGGGAGAGGGTGAGCAGTTCTTC. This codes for CASSDRLAGEGEQFF.

The CDR3 nucleotides read TGCAGCGTTGCCAGCGGGAGACTCGATACGCAGTATTTT. Translation gives CSVASGRLDTQYF. This sequence joins TRBV29-1 and TRBJ2-3, with 8 bases lining up with TRBD2. The CDR3 has 13 residues. Germline lookup yields CDR1 SQVTM and CDR2 ANQGSEA. With 4 bases clipped from V and 6 bases from J, the junction kept 6 bases outside the gene matches.

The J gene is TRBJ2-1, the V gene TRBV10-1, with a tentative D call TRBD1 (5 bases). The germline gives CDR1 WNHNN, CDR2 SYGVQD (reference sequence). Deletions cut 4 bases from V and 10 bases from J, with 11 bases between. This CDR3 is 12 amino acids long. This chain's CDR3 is CASSGQSKEQFF. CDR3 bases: TGCGCCAGCAGTGGACAGTCGAAGGAGCAGTTCTTC.

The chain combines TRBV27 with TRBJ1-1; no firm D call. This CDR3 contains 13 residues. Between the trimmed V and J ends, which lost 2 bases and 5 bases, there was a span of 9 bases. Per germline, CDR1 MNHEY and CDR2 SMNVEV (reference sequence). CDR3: CASSLGPRTEAFF. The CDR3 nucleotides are TGTGCCAGCAGTTTAGGCCCTAGGACTGAAGCTTTCTTT.

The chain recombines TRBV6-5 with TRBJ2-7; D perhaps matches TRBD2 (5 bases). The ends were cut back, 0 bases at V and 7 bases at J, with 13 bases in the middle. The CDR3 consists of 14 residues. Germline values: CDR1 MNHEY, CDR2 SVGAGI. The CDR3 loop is CASSYSGRGKEQYF. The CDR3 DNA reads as TGTGCCAGCAGTTACTCGGGCCGGGGAAAGGAGCAGTACTTC.

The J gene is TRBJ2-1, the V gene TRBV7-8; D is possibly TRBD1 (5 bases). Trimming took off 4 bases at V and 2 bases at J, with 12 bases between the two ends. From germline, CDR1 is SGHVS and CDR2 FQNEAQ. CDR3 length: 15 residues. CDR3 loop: CASSSEFRAYNEQFF. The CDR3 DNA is TGTGCCAGCAGCTCAGAGTTCAGGGCCTACAATGAGCAGTTCTTC.

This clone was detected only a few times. Here the CDR3 DNA reads TGCGCCAGCAGCTTGGCCTTAGCGGGAGGTGACAATGAGCAGTTCTTC. Translated, it gives CASSLALAGGDNEQFF. The rearrangement links TRBV5-1 to TRBJ2-1, with 10 nucleotides matching TRBD2. With 0 bases clipped from V and 5 bases from J, the junction kept 5 bases outside the gene matches. Germline V CDR1 and CDR2: SGHRS, YFSETQ. This CDR3 spans 16 amino acids.

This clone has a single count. The CDR3 DNA is TGTGCCAGCAGCCCCGGGACTAATGAAAAACTGTTTTTT. Translating gives CASSPGTNEKLFF. The gene calls are TRBV7-3 and TRBJ1-4, with D hard to call. V gave up 5 bases and J gave up 2 bases, with 6 bases separating them. The CDR3 spans 13 residues. Germline V lookup: CDR1 SGHTA, CDR2 FQGTGA. Based on the CDR3 plus reference TRBV7-3 and TRBJ1-4, the full variable domain is GAGVSQTPSNKVTEKGKYVELRCDPISGHTALYWYRQSLGQGPEFLIYFQGTGAADDSGLPNDRFFAVRPEGSVSTLKIQRTERGDSAVYLCASSPGTNEKLFFGSGTQLSVL.